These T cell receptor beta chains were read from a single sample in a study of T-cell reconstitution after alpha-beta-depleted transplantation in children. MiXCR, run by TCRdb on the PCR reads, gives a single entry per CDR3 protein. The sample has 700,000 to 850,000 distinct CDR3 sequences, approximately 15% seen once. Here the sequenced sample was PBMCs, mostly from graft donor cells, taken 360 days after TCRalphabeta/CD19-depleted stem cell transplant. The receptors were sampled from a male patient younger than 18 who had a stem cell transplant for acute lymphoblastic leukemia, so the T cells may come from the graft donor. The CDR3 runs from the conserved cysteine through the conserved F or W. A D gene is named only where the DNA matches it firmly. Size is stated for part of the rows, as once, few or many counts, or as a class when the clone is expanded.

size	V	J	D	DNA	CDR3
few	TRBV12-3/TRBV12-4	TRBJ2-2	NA	TGTGCCAGTTCGACTGTTTCCGGGGAGCTGTTTTTT	CASSTVSGELFF
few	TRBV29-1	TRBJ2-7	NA	TGCAGCGTTGAAGGGCAGGGGAGGACTAACGAGCAGTACTTC	CSVEGQGRTNEQYF
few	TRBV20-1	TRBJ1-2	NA	TGCAGTGCTAGAGATAGGGCAGGGTTTAACTATGGCTACACCTTC	CSARDRAGFNYGYTF
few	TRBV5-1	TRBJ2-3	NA	TGCGCCAGCAGCCCCACCGCTGGGGGGGGGCTCACAGATACGCAGTATTTT	CASSPTAGGGLTDTQYF
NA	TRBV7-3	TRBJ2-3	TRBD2	TGTGCCAGCAGCTTAACGCTAGCGGGAGTCCCATCTCTAGCCACAGATACGCAGTATTTT	CASSLTLAGVPSLATDTQYF
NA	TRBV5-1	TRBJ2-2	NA	TGCGCCAGCAGCGACTTCAACACCGGGGAGCTGTTTTTT	CASSDFNTGELFF
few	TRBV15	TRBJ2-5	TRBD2	TGTGCCACCAGCGGGTCTCGCTTCAGGACTAGCGGTAAAGAGACCCAGTACTTC	CATSGSRFRTSGKETQYF
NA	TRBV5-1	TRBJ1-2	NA	TGCGCCAGCAGCTTGGTGCAGGGTGACTATGGCTACACCTTC	CASSLVQGDYGYTF
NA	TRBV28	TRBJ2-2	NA	TGTGCCAGCAGTTCCCTTACCCCCACCGGGGAGCTGTTTTTT	CASSSLTPTGELFF
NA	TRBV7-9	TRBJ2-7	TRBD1	TGTGCCAGCAGCTCTCCGGCAGGACAGGATTACGAGCAGTACTTC	CASSSPAGQDYEQYF
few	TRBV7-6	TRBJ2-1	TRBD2	TGTGCCAGCAGCCCCTTCTCAGCGGGAGTTAAGGGAAGTGAGCAGTTCTTC	CASSPFSAGVKGSEQFF
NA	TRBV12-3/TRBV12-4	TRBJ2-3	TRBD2	TGTGCCAGCAGTTTACGTGAACTAGCGGGAGCGGATACGCAGTATTTT	CASSLRELAGADTQYF
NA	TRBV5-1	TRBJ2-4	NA	TGCGCCAGCAGCTTGGAAGGGGCGAACATTCAGTACTTC	CASSLEGANIQYF
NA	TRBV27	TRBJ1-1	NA	TGTGCCAGCAGTTCCTGGGGCCTGGGCACTGAAGCTTTCTTT	CASSSWGLGTEAFF
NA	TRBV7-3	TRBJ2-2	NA	TGTGCCAGCAGCCTCGGGACGCAGACCGGGGAGCTGTTTTTT	CASSLGTQTGELFF
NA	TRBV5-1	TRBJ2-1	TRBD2	TGCGCCAGCAGCTTGTACGGCGGGAGGTCCTACAATGAGCAGTTCTTC	CASSLYGGRSYNEQFF
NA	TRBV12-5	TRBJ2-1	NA	TGTGCTAGTGGTTTGGTATACGGACAAAAAACAGATGAGCAGTTCTTC	CASGLVYGQKTDEQFF
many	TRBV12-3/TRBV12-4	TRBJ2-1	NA	TGTGCCAGCAGTTTAAGGGGGGGCTCTCACAATGAGCAGTTCTTC	CASSLRGGSHNEQFF
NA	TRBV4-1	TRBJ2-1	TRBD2	TGCGCCAGCAGCCGGAGAGGCCTAGCGGGAGTTTGGTACAATGAGCAGTTCTTC	CASSRRGLAGVWYNEQFF
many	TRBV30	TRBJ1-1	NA	TGTGCCTGGAGACGGCAGGGGCGCACTGAAGCTTTCTTT	CAWRRQGRTEAFF
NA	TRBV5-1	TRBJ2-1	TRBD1	TGCGCCAGCAGCGGGGGACAGACCTACAATGAGCAGTTCTTC	CASSGGQTYNEQFF
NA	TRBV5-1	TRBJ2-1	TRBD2	TGCGCCAGCAGCAGGGGACTAGCGGGAGAGAATGAGCAGTTCTTC	CASSRGLAGENEQFF
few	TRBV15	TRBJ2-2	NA	TGTGCCACCAGCAGAGTTAGGACCGGCGGGGAGCTGTTTTTT	CATSRVRTGGELFF
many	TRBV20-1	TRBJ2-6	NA	TGCAGTGCCCCCTCCAGCTCTGGGGCCAACGTCCTGACTTTC	CSAPSSSGANVLTF
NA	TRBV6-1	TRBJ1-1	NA	TGTGCCAGCAGTGAAGCGTTAATGTATGAAGCTTTCTTT	CASSEALMYEAFF
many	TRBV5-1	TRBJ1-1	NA	TGCGCCAGCAGTCAGCAGGTGATTAACACTGAAGCTTTCTTT	CASSQQVINTEAFF
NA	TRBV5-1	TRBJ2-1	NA	TGCGCCAGCACAGCGGTTGCGGAGCAGTTCTTC	CASTAVAEQFF
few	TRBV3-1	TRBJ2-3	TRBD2	TGTGCCAGCAGGCGTAGCGGGAGGGCCTCCACAGATACGCAGTATTTT	CASRRSGRASTDTQYF
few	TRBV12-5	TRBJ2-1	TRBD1	TGTGCTAGTGGCCCCGGGACAGGGCCTTTAAATGAGCAGTTCTTC	CASGPGTGPLNEQFF
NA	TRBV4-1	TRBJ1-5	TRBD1	TGCGCCAGCAGCCCAGGTGGTGGACAGGGCATACCAGGACGGCATTTT	CASSPGGGQGIPGRHF
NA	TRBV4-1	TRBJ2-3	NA	TGCGCCAGCAGCCAAGATGGCCGTTCTTTTCCCACAGATACGCAGTATTTT	CASSQDGRSFPTDTQYF
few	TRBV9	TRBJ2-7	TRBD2	TGTGCCAGCAGCGGCCAAGCGGGAGGGCCCTACGAGCAGTACTTC	CASSGQAGGPYEQYF
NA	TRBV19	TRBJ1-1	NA	TGTGCCAGTAGTCCCGAGGGCAGACTGAACACTGAAGCTTTCTTT	CASSPEGRLNTEAFF
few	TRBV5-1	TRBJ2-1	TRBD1	TGCGCCAGCACCCAACAGGGGTACAATGAGCAGTTCTTC	CASTQQGYNEQFF
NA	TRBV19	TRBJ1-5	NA	TGTGCCAGTAGGCCCGTGGGTCAGCCCCAGCATTTT	CASRPVGQPQHF
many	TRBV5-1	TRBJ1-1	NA	TGTGCCAGCAGTTTATCCCGGAACACTGAAGCTTTCTTT	CASSLSRNTEAFF
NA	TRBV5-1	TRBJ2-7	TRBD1	TGCGCCAGCAGCTTGGCCATTGGGACAGGGTGGGAAAACGAGCAGTACTTC	CASSLAIGTGWENEQYF
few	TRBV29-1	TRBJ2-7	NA	TGCAGCGTTACAGGGACCTATCTTTACGAGCAGTACTTC	CSVTGTYLYEQYF
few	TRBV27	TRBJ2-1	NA	TGTGCCAGCAGCAATCACGTGGCAGTGATCGATGAGCAGTTCTTC	CASSNHVAVIDEQFF
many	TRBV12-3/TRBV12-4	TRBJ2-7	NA	TGTGCCAGCAGTTTTGGGGGGCTCTACGAGCAGTACTTC	CASSFGGLYEQYF
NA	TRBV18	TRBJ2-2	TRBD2	TGTGCCAGCTCGCGGACTAGCGGGCCCCACCCCCCCGGGGAGCTGTTTTTT	CASSRTSGPHPPGELFF
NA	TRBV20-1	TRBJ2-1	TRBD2	TGCAGTGCAAGTTGGATAGCGGGAACCGCCCTATACAATGAGCAGTTCTTC	CSASWIAGTALYNEQFF
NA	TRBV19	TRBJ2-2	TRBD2	TGTGCCAGTAGTAGACAGCGGGAGATGTACACCGGGGAGCTGTTTTTT	CASSRQREMYTGELFF
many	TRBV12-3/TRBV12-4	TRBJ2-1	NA	TGTGCCAGCAGTTTAATAGGGATCTACAATGAGCAGTTCTTC	CASSLIGIYNEQFF
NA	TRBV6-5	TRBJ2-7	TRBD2	TGTGCCAGCAGTTACTCGATTCCGGGACTAGCGGGACCCTACGAGCAGTACTTC	CASSYSIPGLAGPYEQYF
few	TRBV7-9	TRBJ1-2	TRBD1	TGTGCCAGCAGCTTCCGGGACAGACCTCACTATGGCTACACCTTC	CASSFRDRPHYGYTF
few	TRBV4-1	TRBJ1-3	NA	TGCGCCAGCAGCCAAACCCCCTCTGGAAACACCATATATTTT	CASSQTPSGNTIYF
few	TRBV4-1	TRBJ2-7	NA	TGCGCCAGCAGCCAAGATTTCCTCGAGCAGTACTTC	CASSQDFLEQYF
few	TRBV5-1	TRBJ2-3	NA	TGCGCCAGCAGCTTGTTCGCCCCTAACACAGATACGCAGTATTTT	CASSLFAPNTDTQYF
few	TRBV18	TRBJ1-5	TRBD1	TGTGCCAGCTCACTAAACACAGGGGTTGGAAGCAATCAGCCCCAGCATTTT	CASSLNTGVGSNQPQHF
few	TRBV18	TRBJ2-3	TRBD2	TGTGCCAGCTGTGGGCGGGAGCTCTCAGATACGCAGTATTTT	CASCGRELSDTQYF